This is a list of T cell receptor beta chains from one sample in a study of shared clonotypes between healthy human individuals. Generated by immunoSEQ multiplex PCR, the TCRdb table keeps only in-frame clones and is missing some. The sample includes 2 million to 2.5 million clones, approximately 94% seen only once; the top ten take around 0.13%. The sample consisted of naive CD4+ T cells sorted from blood. These receptors all stem from a man aged 18 to 35 in good health. Each CDR3 is given with its conserved first and last residue. A D gene is named only where the DNA matches it firmly. Size tells how often a clone was seen (once, few, many) or the class of an expanded clone, and some rows leave it out.

J gene: TRBJ1-1
V gene: TRBV7-9
D gene: .
clone size: .
CDR3 protein: CASSLVGSAGGEAFF
CDR3 DNA: TGTGCCAGCAGCTTAGTAGGGTCGGCCGGGGGTGAAGCTTTCTTT

J gene: TRBJ2-2
V gene: TRBV9
D gene: .
clone size: .
CDR3 protein: CASSVAPGPLNTGELFF
CDR3 DNA: TGTGCCAGCAGCGTAGCCCCGGGACCCCTGAACACCGGGGAGCTGTTTTTT

J gene: TRBJ2-5
V gene: TRBV7-2
D gene: TRBD2
clone size: .
CDR3 protein: CASSLAEGTSGSPETQYF
CDR3 DNA: TGTGCCAGCAGCTTAGCGGAAGGGACTAGCGGGAGCCCGGAGACCCAGTACTTC

J gene: TRBJ2-3
V gene: TRBV30
D gene: .
clone size: .
CDR3 protein: CAWSVREDTQYF
CDR3 DNA: TGTGCCTGGAGTGTACGAGAAGATACGCAGTATTTT

J gene: TRBJ2-4
V gene: TRBV4-1
D gene: .
clone size: .
CDR3 protein: CASSQALAWGNIQYF
CDR3 DNA: TGCGCCAGCAGCCAAGCCCTTGCGTGGGGAAACATTCAGTACTTC

J gene: TRBJ1-1
V gene: TRBV30
D gene: TRBD1
clone size: .
CDR3 protein: CAWSVQGRNTEAFF
CDR3 DNA: TGTGCCTGGAGTGTACAGGGGCGGAACACTGAAGCTTTCTTT

J gene: TRBJ1-2
V gene: TRBV30
D gene: TRBD1
clone size: .
CDR3 protein: CAWSFTGALLYGYTF
CDR3 DNA: TGTGCCTGGAGTTTTACAGGGGCCCTCCTCTATGGCTACACCTTC

J gene: TRBJ2-1
V gene: TRBV9
D gene: TRBD2
clone size: .
CDR3 protein: CASSVGNGRVYNEQFF
CDR3 DNA: TGTGCCAGCAGCGTAGGTAACGGGAGGGTTTACAATGAGCAGTTCTTC

J gene: TRBJ1-6
V gene: TRBV2
D gene: TRBD1
clone size: .
CDR3 protein: CASSPQGGGGSPLHF
CDR3 DNA: TGTGCCAGCAGTCCACAGGGGGGAGGGGGTTCACCCCTCCACTTT

J gene: TRBJ2-7
V gene: TRBV14
D gene: TRBD2
clone size: .
CDR3 protein: CASSPIAGVTEQYF
CDR3 DNA: TGTGCCAGCAGCCCTATAGCGGGAGTCACCGAGCAGTACTTC

J gene: TRBJ2-5
V gene: TRBV11-2
D gene: TRBD1
clone size: once
CDR3 protein: CASTTGGVETQYF
CDR3 DNA: TGTGCCAGCACCACAGGGGGCGTGGAGACCCAGTACTTC

J gene: TRBJ2-1
V gene: TRBV29-1
D gene: .
clone size: .
CDR3 protein: CSVDVVYNEQFF
CDR3 DNA: TGCAGCGTTGACGTGGTCTACAATGAGCAGTTCTTC

J gene: TRBJ1-4
V gene: TRBV14
D gene: .
clone size: .
CDR3 protein: CASSQNPGIANEKLFF
CDR3 DNA: TGTGCCAGCAGCCAAAACCCCGGTATAGCTAATGAAAAACTGTTTTTT